The 25 T cell receptor beta chains below come from one sample, sequenced in a study of CD8 T cells in Susac syndrome. RNA in amounts of roughly 0.45 to 1 ug was reverse transcribed with random hexamers. TCRdb reprocessed the immunoSEQ multiplex PCR reads via MiXCR and lists one record per CDR3 protein. In the table there are tens of thousands of distinct CDR3 sequences, around 93% of which are singletons. The specimen sequenced was CD8+ T cells from PBMCs. These receptors all come from a human donor with Susac syndrome.

The chain links TRBV4-3 to TRBJ2-1; D is perhaps TRBD2 (5 bases). V shed 0 bases and J shed 2 bases, with 14 bases lying between them. The CDR3 runs to 17 residues. CDR1 is LGHNA, CDR2 YSLEER, per germline. For the CDR3, the DNA is TGCGCCAGCAGCCAAGAAGATAGGCTAGCCCCCTACAATGAGCAGTTCTTC. Residues: CASSQEDRLAPYNEQFF.

This sequence joins TRBV27 and TRBJ2-1; 11 positions agree with TRBD2. The CDR3 extends over 20 amino acids. J was trimmed by 0 bases and V by 6 bases; bases with no gene match: 16. The V gene's germline CDR1 is MNHEY and CDR2 SMNVEV (reference sequence). The CDR3 nucleotides are TGTGCCAGCAGCCCCCAGACTAGCGGGATTAAAAGGAGCTCCTACAATGAGCAGTTCTTC. Residues: CASSPQTSGIKRSSYNEQFF.

The chain employs TRBV5-4 and TRBJ2-4, with TRBD2 matching over 13 bases. Germline V gives CDR1 SGHNT, CDR2 YYREEE (reference sequence). The CDR3 runs 16 residues. Trimming cost V 3 bases and J 1 base; bases outside gene matches: 1. CDR3 bases: TGTGCCAGCAGCTCACTAGCGGGGGGGGCCAAAAACATTCAGTACTTC. Protein: CASSSLAGGAKNIQYF.

V is TRBV5-5 and J is TRBJ1-1, with D unresolved. This CDR3 spans 12 amino acids. Germline values: CDR1 SGHKS, CDR2 YYEKEE (reference sequence). Between the trimmed V and J ends, which lost 0 bases and 4 bases, there was a span of 4 bases. CDR3 DNA sequence: TGTGCCAGCAGCTTGGGCTCCACTGAAGCTTTCTTT. Its protein product is CASSLGSTEAFF.

V is TRBV7-6 and J is TRBJ2-5; D is possibly TRBD1 (6 bases). Germline CDR1 SGHVS, CDR2 FNYEAQ. V was clipped by 4 bases and J by 2 bases, with 17 bases between them. The CDR3 has 16 amino acids. CDR3 region: CASSSRVWGHQETQYF. CDR3 nucleotides: TGTGCCAGCAGCTCCCGGGTCTGGGGGCATCAAGAGACCCAGTACTTC.

The rearrangement joins TRBV9 to TRBJ2-3; 9 bases are shared with TRBD2. The CDR3 runs to 17 residues. V was pared by 1 base and J by 0 bases, with 6 bases of the junction left unmatched. Germline lookup yields CDR1 SGDLS and CDR2 YYNGEE. CDR3 nucleotides: TGTGCCAGCAGCGTAACCAGCGGGGGGTCTAGCACAGATACGCAGTATTTT. Translation: CASSVTSGGSSTDTQYF.

This clonotype was seen a few times. This rearrangement joins TRBV9 to TRBJ1-1; possibly TRBD1 for D (6 bases). V lost 5 bases, J lost 1 base, and 12 bases lay in between. In germline, CDR1 is SGDLS, CDR2 YYNGEE. The CDR3 is 14 residues long. The CDR3 region has the DNA TGTGCCAGCAGTGCGGGGACAACGAACACTGAAGCTTTCTTT. Its translation is CASSAGTTNTEAFF.

J is TRBJ2-3 and V is TRBV11-2, with D uncertain. V dropped 7 bases and J dropped 2 bases, with 13 bases sitting between them. Germline loops: CDR1 SGHAT, CDR2 FQNNGV. This CDR3 has 14 residues. CDR3 region: CASTRNGVTDTQYF. In DNA form, the CDR3 reads TGTGCCAGCACCAGGAATGGCGTCACAGATACGCAGTATTTT.

This clonotype has only one observation. This rearrangement joins TRBV20-1 to TRBJ2-1; D ambiguous. Germline V gives CDR1 DFQATT, CDR2 SNEGSKA (reference sequence). With 5 bases removed from V and 5 bases from J, the gap between germline ends came to 19 bases. The CDR3 covers 15 residues. The CDR3 nucleotides read TGCAGTGCTTTCGATGTCCTGGACGGTGACAATGAGCAGTTCTTC. This encodes CSAFDVLDGDNEQFF.

The J gene is TRBJ2-1, the V gene TRBV2, with 14 bases that match TRBD2. Germline V gives CDR1 SNHLY, CDR2 FYNNEI. This CDR3 spans 20 amino acids. Trimming at V came to 5 bases and at J to 5 bases, leaving 17 bases not matched to a gene. The CDR3 bases are TGTGCCAGCAGTTCATCCCCCGGGGGACTAGCGGGAGAGGGGGACAATGAGCAGTTCTTC. Its translation is CASSSSPGGLAGEGDNEQFF.

The chain recombines TRBV29-1 with TRBJ2-3; no clear D. Trimming stripped 7 bases from V and 1 base from J, with 18 bases between. This CDR3 is 15 amino acids long. Germline assignment: CDR1 SQVTM and CDR2 ANQGSEA. The CDR3: CSAEQASWGTDTQYF. As DNA, the CDR3 is TGCAGCGCCGAACAAGCAAGTTGGGGCACAGATACGCAGTATTTT.

V is TRBV7-2 and J is TRBJ2-1, with D possibly TRBD2 on 6 matching bases. The CDR3 totals 13 residues. Germline CDR1 SGHTA, CDR2 FQGNSA. V was clipped by 5 bases and J by 9 bases, with 14 bases between them. The CDR3 spells CASSQPSVGEQFF. As DNA, the CDR3 is TGTGCCAGCAGCCAACCTAGCGTTGGTGAGCAGTTCTTC.

The chain joins TRBV16 to TRBJ1-4, with TRBD1 identical over 8 bases. CDR1 is KGHSY, CDR2 FQNENV, per germline. Unmatched junction bases numbered 9, after V lost 4 bases and J lost 8 bases. The CDR3 totals 15 residues. The CDR3 nucleotides read TGTGCCAGCAGCCCGCCGGGACAGGAGGGAGAAAAACTGTTTTTT. It specifies CASSPPGQEGEKLFF.

The chain links TRBV20-1 to TRBJ2-7, with 10 bases aligning to TRBD1. The V gene end was trimmed by 4 bases and the J gene end by 7 bases; junction bases not matched to a gene: 10. This CDR3 is 14 amino acids long. The germline CDR1 and CDR2 sequences are DFQATT and SNEGSKA (reference sequence). Here the CDR3 DNA reads TGCAGTGCTAAGACCGGGACAGGGGCGGAGGAGCAGTACTTC. Residues: CSAKTGTGAEEQYF.

The chain joins TRBV6-1 to TRBJ2-1; TRBD2 matches at 7 bases. Trimming cost V 6 bases and J 3 bases; bases outside gene matches: 20. The germline V gene has CDR1 MNHNS and CDR2 SASEGT. The length of the CDR3 is 19 residues. CDR3 sequence: CASSSINPRRERVYNEQFF. The CDR3 DNA follows: TGTGCCAGCAGCTCCATTAACCCTCGGCGGGAGAGAGTCTACAATGAGCAGTTCTTC.

The CDR3 nucleotides read TGTGCCAGCAGCCAGTCCCCAGGGGGCACCGGGGCCAACGTCCTGACTTTC. Residues: CASSQSPGGTGANVLTF. The V and J genes are TRBV3-1 and TRBJ2-6, with 8 bases aligning to TRBD1. From germline, CDR1 is LGHDT and CDR2 YNNKEL (reference sequence). V was clipped by 3 bases and J by 4 bases; unmatched bases: 8. The CDR3 runs to 17 residues.

The chain employs TRBV10-2 and TRBJ2-1; TRBD2 aligns across 12 bases. Germline CDR1 is WSHSY and CDR2 is SAAADI. The CDR3 length is 14 residues. After removal of 5 bases from V and 6 bases from J, the junction contained 2 bases not matched to a gene. This CDR3 reads CASSLAGGLNEQFF. CDR3 nucleotide sequence: TGCGCCAGCAGTCTAGCGGGAGGGCTCAATGAGCAGTTCTTC.

The chain carries TRBV7-3 and TRBJ2-3; 7 nucleotides line up with TRBD2. V dropped 1 base and J dropped 2; count of bases not matched to a gene: 6. From germline, CDR1 is SGHTA and CDR2 FQGTGA. CDR3 length equals 16 residues. The CDR3, as DNA: TGTGCCAGCAGCTTAATGGCTAGCGGAAACACAGATACGCAGTATTTT. Translating gives CASSLMASGNTDTQYF.

The rearrangement links TRBV20-1 to TRBJ2-3, with 7 bases lining up with TRBD2. This CDR3 has 14 amino acids. The V segment lost 2 bases and the J segment 6 bases; nucleotides outside the gene matches: 8. Per the germline V gene, CDR1 is DFQATT and CDR2 is SNEGSKA (reference sequence). CDR3 sequence reads: CSARLAVPTDTQYF. Written as DNA, the CDR3 is TGCAGTGCTAGACTAGCGGTACCCACGGATACGCAGTATTTT.

The V and J genes are TRBV4-1 and TRBJ2-5; D may be TRBD2 (6 bases). There are 13 residues in the CDR3. V was pared by 1 base and J by 5 bases, with 8 bases between. Germline lookup yields CDR1 MGHRA and CDR2 YSYEKL. CDR3 sequence: CASSQAEGETQYF. The CDR3 DNA follows: TGCGCCAGCAGCCAAGCGGAGGGGGAGACCCAGTACTTC.

J is TRBJ1-4 and V is TRBV12-3 or TRBV12-4, with 9 bases fitting TRBD1. V gave up 6 bases and J gave up 0 bases; unmatched junction bases: 5. This CDR3 is built from 16 residues. The CDR3 DNA reads TGTGCCAGCAGACGCCGGACAGGGGCAACTAATGAAAAACTGTTTTTT. Amino acid sequence: CASRRRTGATNEKLFF.

This sequence joins TRBV5-1 and TRBJ2-3, with TRBD2 as a possible D gene (6 bases). This CDR3 is built from 13 residues. V dropped 4 bases and J dropped 14 bases, with 20 bases sitting between them. CDR1 SGHRS and CDR2 YFSETQ come from the germline V gene. CDR3 coding DNA: TGCGCCAGCAGCACGGACGGGCGGAGGGGTTGGTATTTT. Translation: CASSTDGRRGWYF.

The chain's CDR3 is CASSLIAGVSDTQYF. In nucleotides, the CDR3 is TGTGCCAGCAGTTTGATAGCGGGTGTTTCAGATACGCAGTATTTT. The J gene is TRBJ2-3, the V gene TRBV27; 7 bases are a match to TRBD2. Trimming at V came to 3 bases and at J to 4 bases, leaving 7 bases not matched to a gene. The CDR3 length is 15 residues. From germline, CDR1 is MNHEY and CDR2 SMNVEV (reference sequence).

The chain couples TRBV5-4 to TRBJ1-2; D is possibly TRBD1 (5 bases). V lost 0 bases, J lost 3 bases, and 12 bases lay in between. Looked up from germline, CDR1 is SGHNT and CDR2 is YYREEE (reference sequence). The CDR3 totals 15 residues. CDR3 amino acids: CASSLDGRGDYGYTF. DNA of the CDR3: TGTGCCAGCAGCTTGGACGGTCGGGGCGACTATGGCTACACCTTC.

V is TRBV6-1 and J is TRBJ1-2; TRBD1 agrees at 12 bases. V was clipped by 0 bases and J by 5 bases; unmatched bases: 1. This CDR3 spans 15 amino acids. CDR1 is MNHNS, CDR2 SASEGT, per germline. This chain's CDR3 is CASSEAGQGAYGYTF. The CDR3 nucleotides read TGTGCCAGCAGTGAAGCGGGACAGGGGGCGTATGGCTACACCTTC.